The rows below give T cell receptor beta chains drawn from one sample of a study of cytomegalovirus exposure and HLA in healthy donors. Measured with immunoSEQ multiplex PCR; TCRdb has only the in-frame clones, and not every one. The sample comprises over 65,000 clones, more than 80% of which are singletons, and 5% to 8.5% rests with the top ten. Sequenced sample: PBMCs. The receptors stem from a human donor in good health. Each CDR3 is given without its conserved first and last residue.

TRBV9	TRBJ2-5	ASSAGHQETQY
TRBV7-9	TRBJ2-3	ASNRDISTDTQY
TRBV5-4	TRBJ2-5	ASSLDQGRGETQY
TRBV5-1	TRBJ1-2	ASSTNTGLTNYGYT
TRBV2	TRBJ1-5	ASTSSNQPQH
TRBV19	TRBJ2-5	ASSIISPEGTQY
TRBV2	TRBJ2-7	ASMKSGGTYEQY
TRBV5-6	TRBJ2-7	ASSLTAQRPQY
TRBV7-3	TRBJ2-1	ASSLPGQKPYNEQF
TRBV7-6	TRBJ2-1	ASSLDTPGLAAYNEQF
TRBV5-1	TRBJ1-1	ASSSQTGVVATEAF
TRBV28	TRBJ1-1	ASRPPAGENTEAF
TRBV27	TRBJ2-4	ATRDSGENIQY
TRBV6-1	TRBJ2-2	ASSLQGRATGELF
TRBV5-1	TRBJ2-5	ASSFGQTQETQY
TRBV30	TRBJ2-2	AWSMKTVITGELF
TRBV6-1	TRBJ1-1	ASSERGFGVRNTEAF
TRBV28	TRBJ2-7	ASSLTSSEQY
TRBV2	TRBJ2-7	ASMADRVMEQY
TRBV5-1	TRBJ1-2	ASSLNRQGAGNYGYT
TRBV7-8	TRBJ2-3	ASSLTPGGGGARDTQY
TRBV5-6	TRBJ2-7	ASGTSGSLREQY
TRBV7-9	TRBJ1-6	ASSLAQGWNSPLH
TRBV6-1	TRBJ2-7	ASWGTGLAGDEQY
TRBV9	TRBJ2-1	ASSAGLDNNEQF
TRBV19	TRBJ2-1	ASSIDFHYNEQF
TRBV18	TRBJ2-7	ASSPLGEGYEQY
TRBV29-1	TRBJ1-6	SVRTGQGYNSPLH
TRBV19	TRBJ2-1	ASSIASSGGNEQF
TRBV4-1	TRBJ1-5	ASSPGGPEQPQH
TRBV25-1	TRBJ1-3	ASSPGFGNTIY
TRBV9	TRBJ1-1	ASSGWGGTGGMNTEAF
TRBV7-9	TRBJ1-5	ASSSRGPQH
TRBV5-1	TRBJ2-3	ASTGGLASDTQY
TRBV18	TRBJ2-3	ASSPGQGISETQY
TRBV29-1	TRBJ2-1	SVGLAGVNEQF
TRBV5-1	TRBJ2-3	ASSLSGGIYTDTQY
TRBV18	TRBJ1-2	ASSPQGNYGYT
TRBV9	TRBJ2-2	ASSVGAGETGELF
TRBV7-8	TRBJ1-5	ASSPPATTSNSNQPQH
TRBV11-2	TRBJ1-3	ASSLSQDTIY
TRBV28	TRBJ1-2	ASSPLGYNSGYT
TRBV10-1	TRBJ1-5	ASSERGLQPQH
TRBV21-1	TRBJ2-1	ASSPPNLLAGGLGEQF
TRBV13	TRBJ2-3	ASSLGPSGGAPDTQY
TRBV18	TRBJ2-7	ASSPGTSGGYEQY
TRBV7-3	TRBJ2-5	ASSPGLGYQETQY